This T cell receptor (beta chain) comes out of a study of cytomegalovirus exposure and HLA in healthy donors (TCRdb year 2017). Notes on the research overall: In an earlier analysis of 450 to 750 of the donors, less than 350 Gb of sequence data and approximately 100 million unique TCR beta sequences from some 170 million T cells were reported. Roughly 300 gigabases of sequencing data and approximately 93 million unique TCR sequences were included in an early release covering 550 to 650 HLA-typed donors. Of the approximately 400 genotyped donors, 75% to 85% were placed in the genetic ancestry cluster associated with self-reported Caucasian donors. The aim of the study was to test whether cataloging public T cell receptors could identify signatures of past pathogen exposure. The study used immunosequencing to profile the T cell repertoires of 666 subjects and linked those repertoires to cytomegalovirus serostatus. Besides the first cohort of around 670 subjects, a separate validation cohort made up of 120 different subjects was used. The study combined high-throughput TCR immunosequencing, statistical association of individual TCRs with disease status, and machine learning to predict cytomegalovirus infection status. In a later analysis, previously published TCR beta repertoires from fewer than 750 donors were re-analyzed and high-resolution HLA genotyping was added so that TCR occurrence patterns could be studied. The later analysis used no new phenotypic data to find candidate immune exposures, relying instead on TCR beta sequences and their occurrence across donors. To decide whether each TCR beta V gene segment behaved as functional or pseudogenic, an earlier analysis of fewer than 750 of the donors relied on high-throughput TCR beta sequencing. Donor age, sex, ethnicity and CMV serostatus were collected together with the repertoire data. Genome-wide SNP genotypes for about three fifths of the roughly 700 donors were used in a later genetic analysis, which treated that subset as a discovery cohort. All discovery cohort repertoires had been generated using a single sequencing platform. Both class I and class II loci were covered by HLA typing, at four-digit resolution. The number of donors typed differed by locus, with about 629-630 for A, B, C, DRB1 and DQB1, 522 for DQA1, 606 for DPA1, and 400 to 490 for DPB1. A handful of DR-DQ haplotypes were handled as single units for association and clustering because linkage in the cohort was strong. Across 398 genotyped donors of the cohort, an average of roughly 250,000 unique TCR beta nucleotide sequences per donor were sequenced, and around 19% of those sequences were non-productive. General study outcomes and caveats: In a later analysis, HLA-associated TCR beta chains were found to be more clonally expanded and to have lower generation probabilities than equally common non-associated chains. A cluster of highly shared sequence variants was judged likely to be a technical artifact of the sequencing pipeline. The only immune exposure information available for the cohort was CMV serostatus. The cohort was sequenced for TCR beta chains only, and without alpha or paired-chain data the features that could be detected were limited. Because some donors lacked HLA typing at each locus, the association tests relied only on the typed subset. Correlated functional status among segregating V segments might be attributable to linkage disequilibrium, but an unknown experimental factor could not be ruled out. A later genetic analysis associated a missense DCLRE1C variant with V-gene and J-gene trimming of TCR beta chains, and an independent cohort replicated the association. The study listed over 150 TCR beta chains as associated with cytomegalovirus. According to a later analysis, TCR association rates differed among HLA loci, with DRB1 alleles showing the most associated TCRs and HLA-C alleles showing the fewest. In a later analysis, most CMV-associated TCR beta chains were found to appear HLA-restricted, with HLA associations seemingly driven largely by CMV exposure. At a false discovery rate of 0.05, a later analysis linked some 17,000 TCR beta sequences to specific HLA alleles. A further reported finding was that TCR beta sequences accurately predicted the HLA-A and HLA-B alleles for most subjects in the first cohort. Compared with the approximately 720-donor mean, donors in an Asian-associated ancestry cluster had fewer N-insertions in productive TCRs, according to a later genetic analysis. According to a later analysis, parvovirus B19, influenza, CMV and Epstein-Barr virus appeared linked to several top co-occurrence clusters. While some public TCRs were present in many individuals, most TCR sequences turned up only very rarely across donors. When HLA alleles, especially DR and DQ, strongly co-occurred, TCR associations were difficult to assign to individual alleles. It was suggested by the authors that the approach could potentially be generalized to other disease states and immunological phenotypes. In vitro tests confirmed that three of the cytomegalovirus-associated TCR beta chains recognize cytomegalovirus antigens. The classifier was reported to diagnose cytomegalovirus status with high specificity and sensitivity in both the original cohort and the validation cohort. Over 15 rarely observed V segments, including chromosome 9 orphons, were excluded from the earlier analysis of some 590 of the donors because counts were too low. The 87-base-pair reads could not distinguish some IMGT-functional V segments, including TRBV6-2 and TRBV6-3, so those segments were excluded. An earlier analysis of approximately 570 of the donors showed that most TCR beta V segments appeared in productive rearrangements either about 87% or about 30% of the time, which broadly matched IMGT annotations. The presence/absence analyses assumed that sequencing depth was roughly uniform across donors, and that assumption may not be true.

Receptor libraries were prepared by the immunoSEQ multiplex PCR assay. For the multiplex PCR, a mixture combining 60 forward primers for TCR Vbeta segments and 13 reverse primers for TCR Jbeta segments was used. The CDR3 region of rearranged TCR beta genes was amplified from genomic DNA with a multiplex PCR assay. The amplified TCR beta libraries were sequenced on the Illumina HiSeq System as 87-base-pair reads. For the original study's pipeline: In a later analysis, tens of millions of unique TCR beta chains were counted across the approximately 640 repertoires, and about 10 million of these chains were shared by at least two donors. Raw reads were error-corrected and collapsed into unique sequences by a nearest-neighbor algorithm in which closely related sequences were merged to remove PCR and sequencing errors. CDR3 sequences were aligned to IMGT reference sequences to assign V, D and J gene segments. For a sequence to be retained, a match of at least six nucleotides to both a V gene segment and a J gene segment was required. Rearrangements were called productive when the CDR3 lacked stop codons and stayed in frame with V and J; all others were non-productive. Following IMGT convention, CDR3 was defined as the stretch from the second conserved V-encoded cysteine up to the conserved J-encoded phenylalanine. The earlier analysis of more than 450 of the donors excluded sequences that lacked an unambiguous match to a single V gene segment. An earlier analysis of 450 to 650 of the donors called V segments functional above 56.7% productive rearrangements and segregating when the between-donor standard deviation exceeded 5%. A statistical classification framework was built to diagnose cytomegalovirus status from the catalog of TCR beta chain sequences. In a later analysis, V and J genes were assigned by comparing TCR nucleotide sequences against IMGT/GENE-DB human TR gene sequences. The TCRdist pipeline was used in a later analysis to assign CDR3 sequences and most-parsimonious VDJ recombination scenarios. A later analysis defined each TCR beta chain by its CDR3 amino acid sequence plus V-gene family, and excluded reads lacking a unique V-gene family. A later analysis removed 500 to 600 highly shared, low-generation-probability nucleotide sequences to deal with suspected cross-contamination and a sequencing artifact. For each public chain, a later analysis derived a clonal expansion index from normalized ranks of inferred template counts within each repertoire. Generation probabilities in a later analysis came from a VDJ recombination model fitted to out-of-frame rearrangements, and those results were checked against IGoR. A later analysis scored TCR-TCR, TCR-HLA and TCR-CMV co-occurrence with hypergeometric tests, applying a repertoire-size bias correction to TCR pairs. A later analysis estimated false discovery rates by permuting HLA or CMV assignments 20 times. In a later analysis, co-occurring TCRs were grouped using DBSCAN, and TCRdist sequence similarity was added for clustering within HLA-allele-positive subsets. Co-occurrence clustering excluded repertoires with fewer than 30,000 or more than 120,000 public chains, plus five with anomalous nucleotide sharing. TCRdb obtained this table from immuneACCESS and retained in-frame rearrangements with V and J assigned. These tables miss some clones; where compared with another copy, unresolved V genes account for less than half of the shortfall, and the remainder is unexplained. That table gives V, J and clone size, and the DNA gave D and trimming. The sample includes 180,000 or so clones, with around a tenth observed a single time. Together, the top ten hold approximately 1.5% of the sample.

In total, approximately 610 healthy bone marrow donors made up the cohort. All cohort members were sampled while nominally healthy, although unrecorded immune exposures were likely present. The donor tested CMV seropositive and was one of the 289 seropositive cohort members. Each donor provided a peripheral blood sample, and peripheral blood mononuclear cells were used for TCR beta sequencing. Genomic DNA was extracted from the blood cell samples with the Qiagen DNeasy Blood Extraction Kit. The CDR3 contains 15 residues, cysteine and phenylalanine counted. Of all the DNA, just the CDR3 is kept, 45 bases in frame from base 1. Looking up the germline V gene (reference sequence) yields CDR1 MNHEY and CDR2 SMNVEV. The junction carries 15 bases between V and J, which are trimmed by 5 bases and 1 base respectively. In its sample, this clone was seen a few times. It has no known antigen specificity. Base quality data are lacking; no much larger clone is found one base away.

The sequence derives from a woman in her thirties in good health and CMV-seropositive. The sequenced material came from PBMCs. This chain joins TRBV27 to TRBJ2-7; the D segment could be TRBD1, given 5 matching bases. The bases are TGTGCCAGCAGTCCCCATAGTCAGGGATCCTACGAGCAGTACTTC. It is translated as CASSPHSQGSYEQYF.